This T cell receptor beta chain was captured in a study of blood T cells in healthy people across ages. The overall study: Every two T cells gave about one barcoded beta molecule via template switching.

The CDR3 runs 14 residues. Deletions cut 3 bases from V and 1 base from J, with 11 bases between. From germline, CDR1 is SGHRS and CDR2 YFSETQ. Combining a sample-barcoded 5' primer with a J-beta primer mix, a second PCR ran for about 7 to 12 cycles. A template-switch adaptor containing 12 random nucleotides labeled each cDNA molecule. There were at least 3 million CDR3-containing paired-end reads obtained from each sample. TCRdb re-called the 5' RACE reads with MiXCR, one entry per CDR3 protein. Of about 1.8 million distinct CDR3 sequences in the sample, around half were seen once. This clonotype appeared a few times. Its antigen is as yet unknown. General study points: From one million sequenced T cells, diversity estimates were lower bounds.

The source material was blood. The J gene is TRBJ2-7, the V gene TRBV5-1; D ambiguous. The sequence was collected from a woman between 40 and 55 years old in good health. CDR3 amino acids: CASSSGIISYEQYF. CDR3 DNA: TGCGCCAGCAGCTCCGGCATTATTTCCTACGAGCAGTACTTC.